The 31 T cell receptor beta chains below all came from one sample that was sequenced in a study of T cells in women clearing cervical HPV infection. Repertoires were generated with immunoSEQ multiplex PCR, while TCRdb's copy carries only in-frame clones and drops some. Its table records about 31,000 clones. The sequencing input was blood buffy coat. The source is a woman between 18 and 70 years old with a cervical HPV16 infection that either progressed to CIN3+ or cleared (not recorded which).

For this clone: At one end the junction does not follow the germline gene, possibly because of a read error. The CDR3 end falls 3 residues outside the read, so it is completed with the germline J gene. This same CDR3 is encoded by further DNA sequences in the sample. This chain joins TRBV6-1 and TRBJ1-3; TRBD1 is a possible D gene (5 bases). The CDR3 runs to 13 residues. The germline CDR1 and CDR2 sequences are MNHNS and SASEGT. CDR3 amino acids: CASSGGDGNTIYF. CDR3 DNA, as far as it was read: TGTGCCAGCAGTGGAGGGGATGGAAACACT.

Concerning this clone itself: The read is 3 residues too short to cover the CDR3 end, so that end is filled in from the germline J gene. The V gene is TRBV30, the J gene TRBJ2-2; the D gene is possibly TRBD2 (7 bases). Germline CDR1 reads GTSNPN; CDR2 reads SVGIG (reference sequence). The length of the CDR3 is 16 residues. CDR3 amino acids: CAWSVGGGAGYEKLFF. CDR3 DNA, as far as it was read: TGTGCCTGGAGTGTGGGCGGGGGCGCGGGTTATGAAAAG.

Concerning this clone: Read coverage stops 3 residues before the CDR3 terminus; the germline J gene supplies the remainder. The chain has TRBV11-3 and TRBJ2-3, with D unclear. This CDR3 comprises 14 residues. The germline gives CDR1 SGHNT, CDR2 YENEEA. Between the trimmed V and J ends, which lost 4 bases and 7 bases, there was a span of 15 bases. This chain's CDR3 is CASSSGSSLHTQYF. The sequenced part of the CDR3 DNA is TGTGCCAGCAGCTCCGGGTCGTCGCTGCATACG.

The part of the CDR3 DNA that was read is TGTGCCAGCAGCTTAGCAATCAGGGGCGAC. Translating gives CASSLAIRGD. The whole CDR3 is CASSLAIRGDYTF. The chain links TRBV7-6 to TRBJ1-2; a weak D match, TRBD1 (6 bases). From the germline J gene comes the end of the CDR3, since the read stops 3 residues before it. The germline V gene has CDR1 SGHVS and CDR2 FNYEAQ. This CDR3 has 13 amino acids.

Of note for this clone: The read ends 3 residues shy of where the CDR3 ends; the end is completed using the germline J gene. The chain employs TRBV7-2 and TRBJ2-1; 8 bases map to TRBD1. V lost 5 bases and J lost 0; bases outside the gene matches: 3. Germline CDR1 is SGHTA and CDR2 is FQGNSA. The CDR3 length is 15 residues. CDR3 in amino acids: CASSIGQGSYNEQFF. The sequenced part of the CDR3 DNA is TGTGCCAGCAGCATAGGACAGGGCTCCTACAATGAG. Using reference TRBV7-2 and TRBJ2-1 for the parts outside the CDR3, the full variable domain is GAGVSQSPSNKVTEKGKDVELRCDPISGHTALYWYRQSLGQGLEFLIYFQGNSAPDKSGLPSDRFSAERTGGSVSTLTIQRTQQEDSAVYLCASSIGQGSYNEQFFGPGTRLTVL.

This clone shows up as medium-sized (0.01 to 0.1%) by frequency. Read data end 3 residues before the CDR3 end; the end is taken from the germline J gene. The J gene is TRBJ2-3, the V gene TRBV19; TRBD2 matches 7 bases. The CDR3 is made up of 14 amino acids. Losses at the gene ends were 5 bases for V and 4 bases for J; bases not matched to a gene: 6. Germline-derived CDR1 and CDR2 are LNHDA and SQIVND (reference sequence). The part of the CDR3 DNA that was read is TGTGCCAGTAGTTCGACTAGCATCCCAGATACG. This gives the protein CASSSTSIPDT. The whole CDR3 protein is CASSSTSIPDTQYF.

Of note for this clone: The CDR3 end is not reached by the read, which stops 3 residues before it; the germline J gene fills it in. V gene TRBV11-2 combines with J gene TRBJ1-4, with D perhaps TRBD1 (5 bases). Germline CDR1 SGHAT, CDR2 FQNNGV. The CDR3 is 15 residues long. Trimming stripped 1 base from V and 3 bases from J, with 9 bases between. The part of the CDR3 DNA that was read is TGTGCCAGCAGCTTAGTGGGGGGGTCTAATGAAAAA. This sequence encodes CASSLVGGSNEK. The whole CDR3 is CASSLVGGSNEKLFF.

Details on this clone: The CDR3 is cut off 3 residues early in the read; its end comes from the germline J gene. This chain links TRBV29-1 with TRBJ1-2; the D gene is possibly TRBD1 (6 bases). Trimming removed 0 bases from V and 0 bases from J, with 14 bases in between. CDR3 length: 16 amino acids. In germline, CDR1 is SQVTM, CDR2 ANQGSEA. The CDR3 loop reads CSVEELRTVTNYGYTF. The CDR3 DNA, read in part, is TGCAGCGTTGAAGAGCTTAGGACAGTAACTAACTATGGC.

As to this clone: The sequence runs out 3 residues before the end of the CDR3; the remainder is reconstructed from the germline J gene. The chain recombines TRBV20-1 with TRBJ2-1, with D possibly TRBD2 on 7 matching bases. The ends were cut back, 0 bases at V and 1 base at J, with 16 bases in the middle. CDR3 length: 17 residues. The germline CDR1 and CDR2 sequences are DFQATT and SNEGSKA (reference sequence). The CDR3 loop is CSARDPRGAWSYNEQFF. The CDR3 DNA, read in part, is TGCAGTGCTAGAGATCCCCGGGGGGCATGGTCCTACAATGAG.

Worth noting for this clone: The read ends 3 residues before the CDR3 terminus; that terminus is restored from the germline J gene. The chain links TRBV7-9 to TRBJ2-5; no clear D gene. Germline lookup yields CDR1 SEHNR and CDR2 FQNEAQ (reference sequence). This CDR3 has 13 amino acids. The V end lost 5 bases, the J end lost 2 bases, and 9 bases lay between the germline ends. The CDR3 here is CASSITAQETQYF. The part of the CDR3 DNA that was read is TGTGCCAGCAGCATCACAGCTCAAGAGACC.

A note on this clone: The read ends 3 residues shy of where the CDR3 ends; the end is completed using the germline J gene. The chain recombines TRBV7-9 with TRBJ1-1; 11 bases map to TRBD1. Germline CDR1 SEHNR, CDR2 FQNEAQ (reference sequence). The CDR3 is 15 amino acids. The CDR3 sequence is CASSAPDRGRLEAFF. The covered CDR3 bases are TGTGCCAGCAGCGCCCCGGACAGGGGGCGCCTCGAA.

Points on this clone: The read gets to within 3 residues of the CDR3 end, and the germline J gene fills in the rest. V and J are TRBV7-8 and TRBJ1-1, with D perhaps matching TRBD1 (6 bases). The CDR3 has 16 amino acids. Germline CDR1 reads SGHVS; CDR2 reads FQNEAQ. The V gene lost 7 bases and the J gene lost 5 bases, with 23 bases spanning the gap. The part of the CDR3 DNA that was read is TGTGCCAGCATCCAGACGGGGTGGGGGCGTGGGACTGAA. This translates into CASIQTGWGRGTE. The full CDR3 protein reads CASIQTGWGRGTEAFF.

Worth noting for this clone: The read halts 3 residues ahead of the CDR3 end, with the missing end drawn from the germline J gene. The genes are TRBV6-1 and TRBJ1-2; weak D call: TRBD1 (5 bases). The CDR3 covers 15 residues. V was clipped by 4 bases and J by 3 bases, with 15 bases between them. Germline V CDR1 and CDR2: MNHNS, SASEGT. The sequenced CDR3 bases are TGTGCCAGCAGTGGCCAGGGCGGGGCGGACTATGGC. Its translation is CASSGQGGADYG. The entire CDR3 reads CASSGQGGADYGYTF.

The CDR3 region is CSAPPGQYYGYTF. The covered CDR3 bases are TGCAGTGCTCCACCGGGACAGTACTATGGC. This rearrangement joins TRBV20-1 to TRBJ1-2, with 7 bases aligning to TRBD1. The sequenced fragment ends 3 residues before the CDR3 boundary, so the rest is inferred from the germline J gene. V lost 5 bases, J lost 3 bases, and 6 bases stayed unmatched. CDR1 and CDR2 from the germline V gene are DFQATT and SNEGSKA (reference sequence). This CDR3 is 13 amino acids long.

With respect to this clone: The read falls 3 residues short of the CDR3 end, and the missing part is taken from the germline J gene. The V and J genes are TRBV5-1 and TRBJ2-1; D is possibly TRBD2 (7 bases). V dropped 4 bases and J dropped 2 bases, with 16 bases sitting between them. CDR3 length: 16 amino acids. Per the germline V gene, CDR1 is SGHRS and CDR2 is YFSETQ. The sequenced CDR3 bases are TGCGCCAGCAGCGGGGGGGCAGTGTCCCCCTACAATGAG. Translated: CASSGGAVSPYNE. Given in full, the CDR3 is CASSGGAVSPYNEQFF.

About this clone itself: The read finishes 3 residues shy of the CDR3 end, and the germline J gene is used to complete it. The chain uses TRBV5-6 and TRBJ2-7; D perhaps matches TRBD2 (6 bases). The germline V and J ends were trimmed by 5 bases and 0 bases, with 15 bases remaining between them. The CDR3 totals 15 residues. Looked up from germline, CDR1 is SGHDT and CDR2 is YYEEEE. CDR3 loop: CASSPGLLTSYEQYF. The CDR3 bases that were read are TGTGCCAGCAGTCCGGGACTGCTAACCTCCTACGAG.

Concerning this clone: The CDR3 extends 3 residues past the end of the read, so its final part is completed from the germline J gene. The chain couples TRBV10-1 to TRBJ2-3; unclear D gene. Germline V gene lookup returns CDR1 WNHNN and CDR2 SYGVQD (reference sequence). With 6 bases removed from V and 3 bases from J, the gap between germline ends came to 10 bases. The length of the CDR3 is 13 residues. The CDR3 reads CASSLRGTDTQYF. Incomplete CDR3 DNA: TGCGCCAGCAGCCTCAGAGGTACAGATACG.

CDR3 sequence: CASANIGVSEETQYF. Incomplete CDR3 DNA: TGTGCCAGCGCCAACATCGGGGTTTCAGAGGAGACT. This chain uses TRBV2 with TRBJ2-4, with D maybe TRBD2 (5 bases). The observed sequence ends 3 residues before the CDR3 terminus, with the missing tail filled in from the germline J gene. CDR1 and CDR2 (germline): SNHLY, FYNNEI. The CDR3 is made up of 15 amino acids.

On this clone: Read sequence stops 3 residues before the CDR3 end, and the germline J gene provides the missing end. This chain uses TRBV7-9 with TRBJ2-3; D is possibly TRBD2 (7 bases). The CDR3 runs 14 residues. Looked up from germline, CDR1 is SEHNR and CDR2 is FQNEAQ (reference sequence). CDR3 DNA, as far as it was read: TGTGCCAGCAGCTATTCAACAGGGAGGGAGACG. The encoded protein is CASSYSTGRET. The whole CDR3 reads CASSYSTGRETQYF.

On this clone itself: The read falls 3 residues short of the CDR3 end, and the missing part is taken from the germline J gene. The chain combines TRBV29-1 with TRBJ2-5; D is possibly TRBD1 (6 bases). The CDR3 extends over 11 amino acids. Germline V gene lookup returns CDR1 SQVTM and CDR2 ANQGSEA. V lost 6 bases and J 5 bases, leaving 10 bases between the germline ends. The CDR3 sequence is CSVNTGETQYF. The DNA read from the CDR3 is TGCAGCGTGAACACAGGGGAGACC.

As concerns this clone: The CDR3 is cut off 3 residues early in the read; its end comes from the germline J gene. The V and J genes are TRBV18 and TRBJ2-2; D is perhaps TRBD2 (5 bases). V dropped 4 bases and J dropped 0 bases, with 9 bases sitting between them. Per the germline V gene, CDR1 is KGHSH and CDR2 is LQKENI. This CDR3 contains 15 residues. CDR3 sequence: CASSRLATNTGELFF. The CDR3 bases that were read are TGTGCCAGCTCACGCCTAGCCACGAACACCGGGGAG.

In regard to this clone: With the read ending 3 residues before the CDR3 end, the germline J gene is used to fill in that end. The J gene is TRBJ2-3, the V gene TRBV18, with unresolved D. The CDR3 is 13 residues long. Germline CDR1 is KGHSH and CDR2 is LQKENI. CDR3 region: CASSNSLQETQYF. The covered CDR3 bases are TGTGCCAGCTCAAACAGCCTTCAAGAGACG.

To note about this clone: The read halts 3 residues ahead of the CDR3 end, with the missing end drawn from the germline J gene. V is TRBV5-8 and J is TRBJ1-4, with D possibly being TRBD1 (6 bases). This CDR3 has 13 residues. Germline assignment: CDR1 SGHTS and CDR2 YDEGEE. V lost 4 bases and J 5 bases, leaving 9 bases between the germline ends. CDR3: CASSGGLNEKLFF. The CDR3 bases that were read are TGTGCCAGCAGCGGGGGCCTAAATGAAAAA.

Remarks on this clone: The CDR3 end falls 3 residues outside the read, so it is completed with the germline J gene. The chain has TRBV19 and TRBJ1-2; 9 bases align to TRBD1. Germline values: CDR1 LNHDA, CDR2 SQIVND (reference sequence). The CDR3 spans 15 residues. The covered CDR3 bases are TGTGCCACCGCCCCCGGGACAGGGCGTTCCTACGAC. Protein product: CATAPGTGRSYD. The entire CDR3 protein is CATAPGTGRSYDYTF.

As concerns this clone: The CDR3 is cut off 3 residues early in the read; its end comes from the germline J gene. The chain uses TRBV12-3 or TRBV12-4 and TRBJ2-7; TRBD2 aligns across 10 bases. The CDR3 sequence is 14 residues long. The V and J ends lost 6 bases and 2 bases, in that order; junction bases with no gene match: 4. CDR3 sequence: CASRQAGGPYEQYF. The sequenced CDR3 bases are TGTGCCAGCAGACAAGCGGGGGGGCCCTACGAG.

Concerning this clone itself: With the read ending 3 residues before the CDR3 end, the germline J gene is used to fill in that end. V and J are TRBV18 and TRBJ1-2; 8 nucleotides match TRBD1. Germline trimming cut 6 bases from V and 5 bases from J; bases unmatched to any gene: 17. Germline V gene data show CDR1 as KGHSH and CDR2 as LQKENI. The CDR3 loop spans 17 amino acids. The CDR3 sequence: CASSRQGTPAGRYGYTF. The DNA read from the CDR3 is TGTGCCAGCTCGCGACAGGGGACCCCGGCCGGAAGATATGGC.

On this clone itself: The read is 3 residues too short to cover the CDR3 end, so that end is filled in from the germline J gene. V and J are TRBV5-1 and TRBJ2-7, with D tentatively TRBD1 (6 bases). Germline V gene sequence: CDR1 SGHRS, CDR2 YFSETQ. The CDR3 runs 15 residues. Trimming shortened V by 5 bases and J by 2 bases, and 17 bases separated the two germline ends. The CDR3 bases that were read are TGCGCCAGCAGGGGAAACGGACAGTTTCCCTACGAG. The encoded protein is CASRGNGQFPYE. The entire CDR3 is CASRGNGQFPYEQYF.

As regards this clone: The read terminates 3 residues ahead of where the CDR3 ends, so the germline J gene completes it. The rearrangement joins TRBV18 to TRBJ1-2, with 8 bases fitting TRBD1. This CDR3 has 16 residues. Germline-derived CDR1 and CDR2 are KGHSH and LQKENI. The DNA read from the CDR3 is TGTGCCAGCTCACCTATTATGGGACAGGCCGACAATGAC. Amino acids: CASSPIMGQADND. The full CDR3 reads CASSPIMGQADNDYTF.

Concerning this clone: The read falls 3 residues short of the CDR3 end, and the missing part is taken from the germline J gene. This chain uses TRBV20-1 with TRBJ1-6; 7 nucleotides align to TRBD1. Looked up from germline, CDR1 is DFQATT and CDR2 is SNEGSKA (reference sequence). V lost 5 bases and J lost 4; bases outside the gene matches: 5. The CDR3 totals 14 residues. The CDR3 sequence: CSAPPGQYNSPLHF. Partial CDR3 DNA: TGCAGTGCTCCTCCGGGACAGTATAATTCACCC.

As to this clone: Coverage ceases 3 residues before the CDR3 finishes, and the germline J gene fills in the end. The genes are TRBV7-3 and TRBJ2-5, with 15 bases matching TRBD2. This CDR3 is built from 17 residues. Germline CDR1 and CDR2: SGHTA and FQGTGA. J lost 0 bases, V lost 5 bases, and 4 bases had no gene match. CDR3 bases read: TGTGCCAGCAGCATTGGACTAGCGGGGGGGTACCAAGAGACC. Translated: CASSIGLAGGYQET. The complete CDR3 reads CASSIGLAGGYQETQYF.

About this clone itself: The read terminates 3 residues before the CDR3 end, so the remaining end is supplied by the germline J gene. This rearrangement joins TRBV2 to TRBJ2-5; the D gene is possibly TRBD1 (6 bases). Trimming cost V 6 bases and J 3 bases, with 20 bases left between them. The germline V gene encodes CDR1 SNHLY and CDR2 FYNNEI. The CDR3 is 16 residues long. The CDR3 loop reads CASRDLDSETEETQYF. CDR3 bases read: TGTGCCAGCAGAGATTTGGACAGCGAGACGGAAGAGACC.